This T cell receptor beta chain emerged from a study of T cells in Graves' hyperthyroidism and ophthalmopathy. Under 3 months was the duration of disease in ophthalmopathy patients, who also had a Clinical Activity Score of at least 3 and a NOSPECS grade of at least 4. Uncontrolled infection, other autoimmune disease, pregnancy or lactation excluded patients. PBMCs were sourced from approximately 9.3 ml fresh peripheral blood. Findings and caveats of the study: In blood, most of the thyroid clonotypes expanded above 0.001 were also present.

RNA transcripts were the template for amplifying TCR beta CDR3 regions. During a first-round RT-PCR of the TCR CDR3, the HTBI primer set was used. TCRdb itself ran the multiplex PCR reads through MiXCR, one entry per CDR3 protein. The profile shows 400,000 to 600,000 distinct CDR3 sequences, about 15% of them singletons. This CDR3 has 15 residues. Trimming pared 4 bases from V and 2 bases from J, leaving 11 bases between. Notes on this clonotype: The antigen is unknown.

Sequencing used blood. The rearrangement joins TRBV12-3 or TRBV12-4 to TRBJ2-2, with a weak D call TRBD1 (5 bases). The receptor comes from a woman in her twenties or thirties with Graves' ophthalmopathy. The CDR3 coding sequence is TGTGCCAGCAGTTCCTACAGGACAAACACCGGGGAGCTGTTTTTT. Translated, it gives CASSSYRTNTGELFF.